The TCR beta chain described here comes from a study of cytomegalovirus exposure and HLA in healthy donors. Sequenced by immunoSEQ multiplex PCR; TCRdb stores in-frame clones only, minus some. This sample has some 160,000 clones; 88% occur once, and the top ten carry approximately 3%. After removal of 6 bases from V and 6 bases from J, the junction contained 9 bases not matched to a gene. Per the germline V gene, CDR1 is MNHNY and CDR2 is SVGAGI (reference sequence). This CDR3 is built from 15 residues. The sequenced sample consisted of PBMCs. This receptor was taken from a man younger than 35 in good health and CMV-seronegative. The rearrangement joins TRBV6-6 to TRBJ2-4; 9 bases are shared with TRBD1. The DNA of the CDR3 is TGTGCCAGCAGCTTTCCGGGACAGGGTACAAACATTCAGTACTTC. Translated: CASSFPGQGTNIQYF.